The present T cell receptor beta chain was sequenced within a study of post-analysis software for immune sequencing data. The authors incorporated unique molecular identifiers into the TCR beta cDNA libraries. The authors obtained about 520,000 cDNA molecules from roughly 1 to 10 million T cells. TCRdb called the PCR reads again in MiXCR, with one record for every CDR3 protein. The table has about 500,000 distinct CDR3 sequences, 45% seen once. This clonotype was recorded at least ten times. The target antigen is unknown. Overall study results and limits: F measure grouped same-batch samples tightly together. In patients, TRBV5-6, TRBV5-1 and TRBV20-1 belonged to five TRBV segments found more frequently than in controls.

The CDR3 contains 13 residues. J lost 2 bases, V lost 7 bases, and 8 bases had no gene match. Per germline, CDR1 SQVTM and CDR2 ANQGSEA. Material for sequencing was blood. The chain carries TRBV29-1 and TRBJ2-7, with TRBD1 matching 7 bases. The sequence was obtained from a girl aged 5-17 years with multiple sclerosis. This CDR3 is CSAEGAFPYEQYF. CDR3 coding DNA: TGCAGCGCCGAGGGGGCATTCCCCTACGAGCAGTACTTC.